This entry lists 24 T cell receptor beta chains sequenced from one sample in a study of OX40 agonist ivuxolimab in advanced cancers. Method: immunoSEQ multiplex PCR; TCRdb's copy keeps in-frame clones and lacks some. The profile shows around 63,000 clones, 80% to 95% of them singletons. Here the sequenced sample was CD4+ or CD8+ T cells sorted from blood, taken in a trial of the OX40 agonist ivuxolimab. The receptor set was obtained from an adult with an advanced solid tumor such as melanoma, head and neck, liver or kidney cancer.

A few counts support this clone. The rearrangement uses TRBV10-1 and TRBJ2-7, with 9 positions matching TRBD1. Germline V gene data show CDR1 as WNHNN and CDR2 as SYGVQD (reference sequence). V shed 6 bases, J shed 2 bases, and the junction held 8 bases outside the gene matches. CDR3 length: 15 amino acids. CDR3 nucleotides: TGCGCCAGCAGCCAGCATAGGGACAGGGCCTACGAGCAGTACTTC. It encodes CASSQHRDRAYEQYF.

J is TRBJ2-3 and V is TRBV29-1; 7 bases align to TRBD1. The CDR3 has 15 residues. The V and J ends lost 6 bases and 3 bases, in that order; junction bases with no gene match: 12. Per germline, CDR1 SQVTM and CDR2 ANQGSEA. Written as DNA, the CDR3 is TGCAGCGTAGTTGCCCCGGGGACAGAGACAGATACGCAGTATTTT. It yields the protein CSVVAPGTETDTQYF.

The V call is TRBV29-1, the J call TRBJ2-5; D not certain. The germline gives CDR1 SQVTM, CDR2 ANQGSEA. The V and J ends lost 1 base and 5 bases respectively, with 11 bases between them. The CDR3 length is 13 residues. CDR3 DNA: TGCAGCGTTGAAGGCGGTTACTCGGAGACCCAGTACTTC. This sequence encodes CSVEGGYSETQYF. The full variable domain, with the rest looked up from reference TRBV29-1 and TRBJ2-5, is SAVISQKPSRDICQRGTSLTIQCQVDSQVTMMFWYRQQPGQSLTLIATANQGSEATYESGFVIDKFPISRPNLTFSTLTVSNMSPEDSSIYLCSVEGGYSETQYFGPGTRLLVL.

This chain uses TRBV19 with TRBJ2-5; tentative D call: TRBD2 (6 bases). The J call is doubtful: the DNA matches TRBJ2-7 better. The CDR3 is 15 amino acids. Germline lookup yields CDR1 LNHDA and CDR2 SQIVND (reference sequence). This CDR3 is CASSIGAGRSYEQYF. The CDR3 DNA follows: TGTGCCAGTAGTATAGGCGCGGGAAGGTCCTACGAGCAGTACTTC.

The chain uses TRBV5-1 and TRBJ2-2, with unresolved D. CDR1 is SGHRS, CDR2 YFSETQ, per germline. This CDR3 comprises 12 residues. V was pared by 4 bases and J by 3 bases, with 4 bases between. The CDR3 coding sequence is TGCGCCAGCAGCGGGGACACCGGGGAGCTGTTTTTT. Its translation is CASSGDTGELFF. Looking up the rest from reference TRBV5-1 and TRBJ2-2 gives the full variable domain: KAGVTQTPRYLIKTRGQQVTLSCSPISGHRSVSWYQQTPGQGLQFLFEYFSETQRNKGNFPGRFSGRQFSNSRSEMNVSTLELGDSALYLCASSGDTGELFFGEGSRLTVL.

This clone was seen a handful of times. The chain couples TRBV4-1 to TRBJ1-5, with D maybe TRBD1 (5 bases). Germline lookup yields CDR1 MGHRA and CDR2 YSYEKL. There are 16 residues in the CDR3. The V end was cut by 1 base, the J end by 5 bases, with 15 bases between. The CDR3 is CASSQAGPRGDQPQHF. The CDR3 DNA is TGCGCCAGCAGCCAAGCAGGGCCCCGAGGGGATCAGCCCCAGCATTTT.

The CDR3 nucleotides read TGCGCCAGCAGTGGTGGAGGGGGAGCTGGGGCCAACGTCCTGACTTTC. Residues: CASSGGGGAGANVLTF. The genes are TRBV10-2 and TRBJ2-6; D may match TRBD1 or TRBD2 (6 bases each). CDR3 length equals 16 residues. Germline-derived CDR1 and CDR2 are WSHSY and SAAADI. V was clipped by 4 bases and J by 2 bases, with 12 bases between them.

The V gene is TRBV28, the J gene TRBJ2-5; D unclear. V shed 3 bases and J shed 4 bases, with 6 bases lying between them. Germline assignment: CDR1 MDHEN and CDR2 SYDVKM. The CDR3 contains 12 residues. In nucleotides, the CDR3 is TGTGCCAGCAGTTTGATAGCAGAGACCCAGTACTTC. This gives the protein CASSLIAETQYF.

This sequence joins TRBV29-1 and TRBJ2-7; maybe TRBD1 (5 bases). This CDR3 spans 12 amino acids. Germline CDR1 is SQVTM and CDR2 is ANQGSEA. V shed 2 bases and J shed 3 bases, with 8 bases lying between them. The DNA for the CDR3 is TGCAGCGTTGAAATACAGGACTACGAGCAGTACTTC. Protein sequence: CSVEIQDYEQYF.

The gene calls are TRBV7-8 and TRBJ2-5; possible D gene TRBD2, 6 bases. The CDR3 consists of 14 residues. The germline V gene has CDR1 SGHVS and CDR2 FQNEAQ. Trimming stripped 2 bases from V and 5 bases from J, with 12 bases between. DNA of the CDR3: TGTGCCAGCAGCTTAAGTTACAGCGGGGAGACCCAGTACTTC. It translates to CASSLSYSGETQYF.

This clone was seen just once. V and J are TRBV11-2 and TRBJ2-7, with D possibly being TRBD1 or TRBD2 (6 bases each). Germline V lookup: CDR1 SGHAT, CDR2 FQNNGV. The CDR3 loop spans 13 amino acids. Trimming took off 2 bases at V and 5 bases at J, with 10 bases between the two ends. CDR3 sequence reads: CASSLPGANEQYF. CDR3 in DNA: TGTGCCAGCAGCTTACCGGGGGCTAACGAGCAGTACTTC.

The chain joins TRBV27 to TRBJ2-7; either TRBD1 or TRBD2 may supply D (6 bases each). Germline V gene sequence: CDR1 MNHEY, CDR2 SMNVEV (reference sequence). The CDR3 length is 14 residues. V lost 8 bases and J lost 2, with 16 bases in between. The chain's CDR3 is CASQWGAGAYEQYF. In nucleotides, the CDR3 is TGTGCCAGCCAATGGGGGGCTGGTGCCTACGAGCAGTACTTC.

The chain joins TRBV29-1 to TRBJ1-4, with unresolved D. Trimming took off 0 bases at V and 8 bases at J, with 13 bases between the two ends. Looked up from germline, CDR1 is SQVTM and CDR2 is ANQGSEA. The CDR3 runs to 14 residues. CDR3: CSVEDLASTEKLFF. DNA of the CDR3: TGCAGCGTTGAAGACTTAGCTTCCACGGAAAAACTGTTTTTT.

The chain links TRBV6-4 to TRBJ2-7; 12 nucleotides match TRBD1. This CDR3 comprises 15 residues. V gave up 4 bases and J gave up 5 bases; unmatched junction bases: 6. CDR1 is MRHNA, CDR2 SNTAGT, per germline. DNA of the CDR3: TGTGCCAGCAGTGTAAGGGACAGGGGGCTCGACGAGCAGTACTTC. Residues: CASSVRDRGLDEQYF.

The chain combines TRBV6-1 with TRBJ2-7, with 7 nucleotides matching TRBD2. The CDR3 runs to 16 residues. V lost 4 bases and J lost 3; bases outside the gene matches: 12. From germline, CDR1 is MNHNS and CDR2 SASEGT. The CDR3 DNA sequence: TGTGCCAGCAGTGGGACTAGTCCTGAATGGTACTACGAGCAGTACTTC. Protein: CASSGTSPEWYYEQYF.

The V and J genes are TRBV28 and TRBJ2-7, with D hard to call. CDR1 MDHEN and CDR2 SYDVKM come from the germline V gene. The CDR3 loop spans 14 amino acids. V was shortened by 3 bases and J by 0 bases, with 9 bases between the two germline ends. This CDR3 reads CASSLGRNSYEQYF. The CDR3 DNA reads TGTGCCAGCAGTTTGGGCAGGAACTCCTACGAGCAGTACTTC.

The chain carries TRBV4-3 and TRBJ2-3; 12 positions match TRBD1. In germline, CDR1 is LGHNA, CDR2 YSLEER. This CDR3 has 15 amino acids. The junction had 1 base not matched to a gene; V was cut back by 3 bases and J by 3 bases. The DNA of the CDR3 is TGCGCCAGCAGCCAGGGACAGGGGGCTACAGATACGCAGTATTTT. Residues: CASSQGQGATDTQYF.

The genes are TRBV4-1 and TRBJ2-3, with D unclear. The germline V gene has CDR1 MGHRA and CDR2 YSYEKL. This CDR3 region has 16 residues. V shed 0 bases and J shed 0 bases, with 10 bases lying between them. CDR3 in amino acids: CASSQDGGISTDTQYF. CDR3 sequence (DNA): TGCGCCAGCAGCCAAGATGGCGGCATTAGCACAGATACGCAGTATTTT.

The gene calls are TRBV27 and TRBJ2-7; D uncertain. With 5 bases removed from V and 2 bases from J, the gap between germline ends came to 10 bases. This CDR3 contains 13 residues. The germline V gene has CDR1 MNHEY and CDR2 SMNVEV (reference sequence). CDR3 sequence: CASSQIGPYEQYF. In DNA, the CDR3 is TGTGCCAGCAGTCAAATTGGGCCCTACGAGCAGTACTTC.

The V gene is TRBV6-1, the J gene TRBJ2-7, with D possibly being TRBD1 or TRBD2 (5 bases each). The CDR3 is made up of 12 amino acids. Trimming pared 10 bases from V and 3 bases from J, leaving 13 bases between. Germline lookup yields CDR1 MNHNS and CDR2 SASEGT. CDR3 sequence (DNA): TGTGCCACAATTGGGGGAATCTACGAGCAGTACTTC. The encoded protein is CATIGGIYEQYF.

The rearrangement links TRBV27 to TRBJ2-1; D uncertain. Germline CDR1 and CDR2: MNHEY and SMNVEV (reference sequence). The V end was cut by 5 bases, the J end by 4 bases, with 3 bases between. The CDR3 contains 11 residues. The CDR3 coding sequence is TGTGCCAGCAGTCAGTACAATGAGCAGTTCTTC. It translates to CASSQYNEQFF.

The rearrangement links TRBV30 to TRBJ2-2; tentatively, D is TRBD2 (5 bases). The CDR3 covers 14 residues. V was pared by 2 bases and J by 3 bases, with 10 bases between. The germline gives CDR1 GTSNPN, CDR2 SVGIG (reference sequence). In DNA, the CDR3 is TGTGCCTGGAGTCCAGCGGAACACACCGGGGAGCTGTTTTTT. Translating gives CAWSPAEHTGELFF.

The V and J genes are TRBV11-2 and TRBJ2-1; possibly TRBD1 for D (6 bases). The length of the CDR3 is 12 residues. Germline CDR1 and CDR2: SGHAT and FQNNGV. Trimming pared 1 base from V and 12 bases from J, leaving 10 bases between. In DNA, the CDR3 is TGTGCCAGCAGCTTAGCAGGGGAAGGGCAGTTCTTC. Translated, it gives CASSLAGEGQFF.

The chain combines TRBV9 with TRBJ2-1; 9 nucleotides match TRBD2. CDR3 length: 13 residues. Germline V CDR1 and CDR2: SGDLS, YYNGEE. The V and J ends lost 3 bases and 6 bases, in that order; junction bases with no gene match: 1. CDR3 DNA: TGTGCCAGCAGCGGGACTAGCGTCAATGAGCAGTTCTTC. It codes for CASSGTSVNEQFF.